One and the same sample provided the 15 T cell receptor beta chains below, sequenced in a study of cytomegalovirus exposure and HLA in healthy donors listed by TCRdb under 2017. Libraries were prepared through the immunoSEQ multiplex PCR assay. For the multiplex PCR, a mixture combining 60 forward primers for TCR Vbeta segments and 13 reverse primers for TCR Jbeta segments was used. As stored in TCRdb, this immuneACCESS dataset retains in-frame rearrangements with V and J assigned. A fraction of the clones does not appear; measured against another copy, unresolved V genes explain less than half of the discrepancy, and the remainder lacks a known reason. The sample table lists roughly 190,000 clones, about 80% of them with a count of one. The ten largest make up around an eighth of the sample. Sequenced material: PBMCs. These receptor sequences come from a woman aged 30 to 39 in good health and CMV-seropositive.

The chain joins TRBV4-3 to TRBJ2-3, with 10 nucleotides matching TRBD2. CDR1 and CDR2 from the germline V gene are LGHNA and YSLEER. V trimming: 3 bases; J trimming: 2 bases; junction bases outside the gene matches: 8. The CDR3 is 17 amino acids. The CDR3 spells CASSHRRGLANTDTQYF. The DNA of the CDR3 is TGCGCCAGCAGCCACCGGCGGGGACTAGCGAACACAGATACGCAGTATTTT.

The CDR3 DNA reads TGTGCCAGCTCACCGGATGTAAGGGGGCCGGGCTACGAGCAGTACTTC. Amino acids: CASSPDVRGPGYEQYF. This chain uses TRBV18 with TRBJ2-7; TRBD1 agrees at 7 bases. Germline V lookup: CDR1 KGHSH, CDR2 LQKENI. J gave up 3 bases and V 3 bases, and 11 bases lay outside the gene matches. The CDR3 has 16 amino acids. Looking up the rest from reference TRBV18 and TRBJ2-7 gives the full variable domain: NAGVMQNPRHLVRRRGQEARLRCSPMKGHSHVYWYRQLPEEGLKFMVYLQKENIIDESGMPKERFSAEFPKEGPSILRIQQVVRGDSAAYFCASSPDVRGPGYEQYFGPGTRLTVT.

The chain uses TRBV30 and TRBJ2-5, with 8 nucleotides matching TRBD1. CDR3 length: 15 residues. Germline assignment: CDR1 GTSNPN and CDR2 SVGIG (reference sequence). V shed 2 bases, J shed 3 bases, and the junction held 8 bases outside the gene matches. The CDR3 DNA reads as TGTGCCTGGAGTTACCTCCGGACAGGGAAAGAGACCCAGTACTTC. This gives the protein CAWSYLRTGKETQYF.

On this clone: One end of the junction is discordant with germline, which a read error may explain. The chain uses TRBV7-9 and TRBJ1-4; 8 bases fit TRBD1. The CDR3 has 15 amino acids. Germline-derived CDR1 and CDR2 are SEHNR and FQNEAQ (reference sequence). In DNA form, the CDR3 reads TGTTCCAGCAGCTTAGGACAGGGAACGAATGAAAAACTGTTTTTT. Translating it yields CSSSLGQGTNEKLFF.

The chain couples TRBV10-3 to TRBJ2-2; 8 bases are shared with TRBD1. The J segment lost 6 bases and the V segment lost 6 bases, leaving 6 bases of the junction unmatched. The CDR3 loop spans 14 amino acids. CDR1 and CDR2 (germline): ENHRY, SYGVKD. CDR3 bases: TGTGCCATCAGGCAGGGGGCGCCGGCCGGGGAGCTGTTTTTT. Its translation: CAIRQGAPAGELFF.

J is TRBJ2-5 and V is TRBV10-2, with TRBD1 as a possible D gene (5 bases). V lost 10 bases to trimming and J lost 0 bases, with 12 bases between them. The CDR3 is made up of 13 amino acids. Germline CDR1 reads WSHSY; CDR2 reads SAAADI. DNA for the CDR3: TGCGCCATCTATAACAGGTACCAAGAGACCCAGTACTTC. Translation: CAIYNRYQETQYF.

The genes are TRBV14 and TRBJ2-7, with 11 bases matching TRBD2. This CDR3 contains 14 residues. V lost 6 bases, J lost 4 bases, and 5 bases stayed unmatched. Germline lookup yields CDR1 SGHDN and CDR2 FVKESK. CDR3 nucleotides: TGTGCCAGCAGTAGACTAGCGGGGACTTACGAGCAGTACTTC. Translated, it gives CASSRLAGTYEQYF.

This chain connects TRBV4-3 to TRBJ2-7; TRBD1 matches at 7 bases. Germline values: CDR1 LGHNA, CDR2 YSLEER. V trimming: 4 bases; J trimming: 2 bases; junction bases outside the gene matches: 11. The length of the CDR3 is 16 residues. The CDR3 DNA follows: TGCGCCAGCAGCCCGACGACAGGGCAAGGGGCCTACGAGCAGTACTTC. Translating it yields CASSPTTGQGAYEQYF.

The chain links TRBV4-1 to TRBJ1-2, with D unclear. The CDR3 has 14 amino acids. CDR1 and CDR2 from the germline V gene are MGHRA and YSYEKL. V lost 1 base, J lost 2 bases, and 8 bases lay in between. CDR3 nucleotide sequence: TGCGCCAGCAGCCAAGTTGAACGGAACTATGGCTACACCTTC. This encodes CASSQVERNYGYTF.

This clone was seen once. CDR3 sequence: CATSRDRAGGPYEQFF. CDR3 nucleotide sequence: TGTGCCACCAGCAGAGATCGAGCGGGAGGGCCCTATGAGCAGTTCTTC. The chain employs TRBV15 and TRBJ2-1; 10 bases are shared with TRBD2. Germline lookup yields CDR1 LNHNV and CDR2 YYDKDF (reference sequence). The CDR3 is 16 residues long. Unmatched junction bases numbered 7, after V lost 0 bases and J lost 8 bases.

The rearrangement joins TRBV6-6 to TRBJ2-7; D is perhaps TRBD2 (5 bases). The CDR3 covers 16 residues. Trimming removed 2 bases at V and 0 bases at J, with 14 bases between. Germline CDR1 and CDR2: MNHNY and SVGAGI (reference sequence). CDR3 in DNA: TGTGCCAGCAGTTACGATTCGAGGGCGAGCTCCTACGAGCAGTACTTC. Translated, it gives CASSYDSRASSYEQYF.

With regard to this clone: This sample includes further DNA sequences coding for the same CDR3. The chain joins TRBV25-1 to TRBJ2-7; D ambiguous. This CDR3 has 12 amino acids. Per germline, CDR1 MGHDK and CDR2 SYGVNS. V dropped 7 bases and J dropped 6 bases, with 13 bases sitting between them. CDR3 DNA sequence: TGTGCCAGCACGACCGGGTCGGGCGAGCAGTACTTC. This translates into CASTTGSGEQYF.

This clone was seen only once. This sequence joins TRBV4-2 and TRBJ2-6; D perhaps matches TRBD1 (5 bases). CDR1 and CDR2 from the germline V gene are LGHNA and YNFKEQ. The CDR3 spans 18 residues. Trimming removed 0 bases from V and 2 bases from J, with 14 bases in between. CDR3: CASSQEAQGSPGANVLTF. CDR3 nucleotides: TGTGCCAGCAGCCAAGAGGCGCAGGGTAGTCCTGGGGCCAACGTCCTGACTTTC.

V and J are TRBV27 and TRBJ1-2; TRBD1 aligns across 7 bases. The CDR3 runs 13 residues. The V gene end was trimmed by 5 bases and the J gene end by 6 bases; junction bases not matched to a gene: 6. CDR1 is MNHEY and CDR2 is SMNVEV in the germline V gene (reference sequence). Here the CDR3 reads CASSPYRGDGYTF. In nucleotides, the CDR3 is TGTGCCAGCAGTCCATACAGGGGAGATGGCTACACCTTC.

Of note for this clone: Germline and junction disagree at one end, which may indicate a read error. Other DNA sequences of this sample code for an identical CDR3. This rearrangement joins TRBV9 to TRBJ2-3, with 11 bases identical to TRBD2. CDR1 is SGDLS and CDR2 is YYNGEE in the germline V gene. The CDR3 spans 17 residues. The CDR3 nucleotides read TGCGCCAGCAGCTTAGGAGGGACTAGCGGAAACACAGATACGCAGTATTTT. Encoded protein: CASSLGGTSGNTDTQYF.